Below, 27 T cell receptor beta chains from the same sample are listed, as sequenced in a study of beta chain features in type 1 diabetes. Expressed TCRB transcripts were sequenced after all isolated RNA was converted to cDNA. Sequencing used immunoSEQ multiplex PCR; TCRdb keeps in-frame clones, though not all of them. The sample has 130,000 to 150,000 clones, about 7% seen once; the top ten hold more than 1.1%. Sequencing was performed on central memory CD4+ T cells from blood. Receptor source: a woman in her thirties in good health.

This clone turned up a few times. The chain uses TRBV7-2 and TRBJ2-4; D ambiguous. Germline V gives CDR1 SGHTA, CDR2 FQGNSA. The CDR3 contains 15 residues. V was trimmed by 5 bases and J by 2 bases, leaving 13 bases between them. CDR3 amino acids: CASSPGGSSKNIQYF. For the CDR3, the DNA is TGTGCCAGCAGCCCGGGTGGATCCTCCAAAAACATTCAGTACTTC.

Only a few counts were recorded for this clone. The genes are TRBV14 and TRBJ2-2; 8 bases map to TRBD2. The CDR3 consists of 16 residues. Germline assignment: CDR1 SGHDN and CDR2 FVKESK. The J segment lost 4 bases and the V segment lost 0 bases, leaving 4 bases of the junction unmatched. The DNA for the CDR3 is TGTGCCAGCAGCCAAGAACTAGCGGCTATCACCGGGGAGCTGTTTTTT. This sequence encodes CASSQELAAITGELFF.

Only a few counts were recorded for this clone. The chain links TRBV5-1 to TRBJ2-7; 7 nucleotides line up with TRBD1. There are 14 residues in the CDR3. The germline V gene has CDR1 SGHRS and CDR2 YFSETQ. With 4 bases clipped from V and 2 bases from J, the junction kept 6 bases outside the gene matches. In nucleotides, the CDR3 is TGCGCCAGCAGCCAGACAGGGTTTGCCTACGAGCAGTACTTC. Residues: CASSQTGFAYEQYF.

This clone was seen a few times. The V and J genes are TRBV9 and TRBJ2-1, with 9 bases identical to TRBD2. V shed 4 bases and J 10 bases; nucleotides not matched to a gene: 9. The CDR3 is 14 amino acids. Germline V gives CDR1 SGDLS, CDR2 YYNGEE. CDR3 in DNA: TGTGCCAGCAGCCCTTGGCGGGAGGGCCGCGAGCAGTTCTTC. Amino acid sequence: CASSPWREGREQFF.

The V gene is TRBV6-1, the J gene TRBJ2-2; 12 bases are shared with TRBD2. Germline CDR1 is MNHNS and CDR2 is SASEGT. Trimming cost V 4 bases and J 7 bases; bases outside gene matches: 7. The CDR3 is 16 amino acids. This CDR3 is CASSVLAGGPGGELFF. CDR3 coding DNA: TGTGCCAGCAGTGTGCTAGCGGGAGGGCCTGGCGGGGAGCTGTTTTTT.

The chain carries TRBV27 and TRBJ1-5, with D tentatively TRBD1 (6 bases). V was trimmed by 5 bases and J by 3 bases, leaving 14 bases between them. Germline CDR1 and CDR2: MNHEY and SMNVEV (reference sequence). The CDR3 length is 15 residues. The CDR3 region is CASSLAGAFNQPQHF. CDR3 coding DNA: TGTGCCAGCAGTCTAGCGGGGGCCTTCAATCAGCCCCAGCATTTT.

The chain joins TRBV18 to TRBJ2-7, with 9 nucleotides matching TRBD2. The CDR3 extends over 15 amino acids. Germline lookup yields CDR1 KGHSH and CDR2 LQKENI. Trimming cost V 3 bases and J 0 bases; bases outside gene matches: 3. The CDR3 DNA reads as TGTGCCAGCTCACCGACTAGCGGTATCTCCTACGAGCAGTACTTC. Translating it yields CASSPTSGISYEQYF.

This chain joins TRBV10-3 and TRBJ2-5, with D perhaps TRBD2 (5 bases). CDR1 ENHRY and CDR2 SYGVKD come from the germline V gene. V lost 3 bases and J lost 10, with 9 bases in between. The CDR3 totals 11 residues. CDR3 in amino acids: CAISEYRDQYF. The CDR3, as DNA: TGTGCCATCAGTGAATATCGGGACCAGTACTTC.

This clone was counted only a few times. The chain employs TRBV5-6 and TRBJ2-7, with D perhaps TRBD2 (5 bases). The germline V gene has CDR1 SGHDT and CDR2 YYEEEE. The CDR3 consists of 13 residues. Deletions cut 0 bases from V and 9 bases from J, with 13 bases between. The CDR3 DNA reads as TGTGCCAGCAGCTTGGGATGGTCACGGGGGCAGTACTTC. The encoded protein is CASSLGWSRGQYF.

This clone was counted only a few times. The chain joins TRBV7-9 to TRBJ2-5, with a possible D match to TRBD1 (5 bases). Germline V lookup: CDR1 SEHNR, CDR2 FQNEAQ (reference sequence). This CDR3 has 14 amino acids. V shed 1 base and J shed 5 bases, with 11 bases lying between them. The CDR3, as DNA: TGTGCCAGCAGCTTAGGGGGCGCGTGGGAGACCCAGTACTTC. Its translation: CASSLGGAWETQYF.

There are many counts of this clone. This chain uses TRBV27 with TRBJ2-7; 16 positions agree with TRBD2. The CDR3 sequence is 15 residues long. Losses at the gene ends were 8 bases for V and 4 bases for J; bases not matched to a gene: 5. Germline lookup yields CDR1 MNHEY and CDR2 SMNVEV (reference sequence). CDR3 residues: CASGTSGRAPYEQYF. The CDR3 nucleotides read TGTGCCAGCGGGACTAGCGGGAGGGCGCCTTACGAGCAGTACTTC.

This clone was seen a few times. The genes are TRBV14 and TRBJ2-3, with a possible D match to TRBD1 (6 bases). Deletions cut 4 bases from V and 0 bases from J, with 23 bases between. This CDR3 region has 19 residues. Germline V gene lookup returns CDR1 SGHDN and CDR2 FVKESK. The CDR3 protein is CASSRLLTGLSGSTDTQYF. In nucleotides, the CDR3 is TGTGCCAGCAGCCGATTACTCACAGGGCTGTCGGGCAGCACAGATACGCAGTATTTT.

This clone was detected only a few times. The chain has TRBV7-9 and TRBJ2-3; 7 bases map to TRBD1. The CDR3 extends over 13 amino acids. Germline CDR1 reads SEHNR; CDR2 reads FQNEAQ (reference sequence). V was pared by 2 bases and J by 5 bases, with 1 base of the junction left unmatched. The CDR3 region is CASSLTGEDTQYF. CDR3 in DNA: TGTGCCAGCAGCTTAACAGGGGAAGATACGCAGTATTTT.

CDR3 in DNA: TGCGCCAGCAGCCAAGGGGACAGGGTCCCGGAGACCCAGTACTTC. Translated: CASSQGDRVPETQYF. The chain uses TRBV4-3 and TRBJ2-5, with 9 bases identical to TRBD1. Germline V gene sequence: CDR1 LGHNA, CDR2 YSLEER. Unmatched junction bases numbered 5, after V lost 1 base and J lost 5 bases. The CDR3 is made up of 15 amino acids.

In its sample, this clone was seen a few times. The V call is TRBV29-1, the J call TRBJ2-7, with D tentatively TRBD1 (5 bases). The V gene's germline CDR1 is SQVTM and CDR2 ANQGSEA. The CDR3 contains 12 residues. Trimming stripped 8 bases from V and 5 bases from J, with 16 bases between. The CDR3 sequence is CSSMQGRNEQYF. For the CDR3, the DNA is TGCAGCTCAATGCAGGGCCGGAACGAGCAGTACTTC.

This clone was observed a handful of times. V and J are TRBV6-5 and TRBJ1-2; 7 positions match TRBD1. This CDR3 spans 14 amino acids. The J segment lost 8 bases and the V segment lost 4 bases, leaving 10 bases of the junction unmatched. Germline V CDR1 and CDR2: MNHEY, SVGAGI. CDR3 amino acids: CASSSITGESGYTF. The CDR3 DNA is TGTGCCAGCAGTTCCATCACAGGGGAAAGCGGCTACACCTTC.

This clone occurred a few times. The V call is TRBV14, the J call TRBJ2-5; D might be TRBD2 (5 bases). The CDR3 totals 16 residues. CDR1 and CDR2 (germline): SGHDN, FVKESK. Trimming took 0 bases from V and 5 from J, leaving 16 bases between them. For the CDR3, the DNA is TGTGCCAGCAGCCAAGAAGGCGGGCTGCCGGGGGAGACCCAGTACTTC. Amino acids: CASSQEGGLPGETQYF.

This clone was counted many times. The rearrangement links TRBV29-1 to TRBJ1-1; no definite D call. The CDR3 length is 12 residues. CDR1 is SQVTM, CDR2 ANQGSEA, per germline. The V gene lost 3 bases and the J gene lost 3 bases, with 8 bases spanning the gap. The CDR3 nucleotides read TGCAGCGTTGACAGGCGGGACACTGAAGCTTTCTTT. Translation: CSVDRRDTEAFF. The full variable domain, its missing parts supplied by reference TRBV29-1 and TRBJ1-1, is SAVISQKPSRDICQRGTSLTIQCQVDSQVTMMFWYRQQPGQSLTLIATANQGSEATYESGFVIDKFPISRPNLTFSTLTVSNMSPEDSSIYLCSVDRRDTEAFFGQGTRLTVV.

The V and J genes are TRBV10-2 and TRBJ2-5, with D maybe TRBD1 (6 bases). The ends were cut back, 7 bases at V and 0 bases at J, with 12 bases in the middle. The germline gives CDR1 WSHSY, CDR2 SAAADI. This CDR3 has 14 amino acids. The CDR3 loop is CASTGVSYQETQYF. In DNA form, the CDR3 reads TGCGCCAGCACAGGGGTCTCGTACCAAGAGACCCAGTACTTC.

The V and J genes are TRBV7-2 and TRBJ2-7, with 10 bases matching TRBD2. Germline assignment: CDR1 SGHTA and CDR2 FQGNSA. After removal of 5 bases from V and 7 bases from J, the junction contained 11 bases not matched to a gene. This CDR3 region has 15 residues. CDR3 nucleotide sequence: TGTGCCAGCAGCCGATCTAGCGGGAGCTGGGGGGAGCAGTACTTC. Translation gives CASSRSSGSWGEQYF.

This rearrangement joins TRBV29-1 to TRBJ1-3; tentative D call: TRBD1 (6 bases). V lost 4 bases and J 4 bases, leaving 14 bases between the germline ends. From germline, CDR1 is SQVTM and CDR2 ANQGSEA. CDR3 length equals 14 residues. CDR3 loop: CSVGVGGPGNTIYF. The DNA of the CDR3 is TGCAGCGTTGGTGTTGGGGGCCCGGGAAACACCATATATTTT.

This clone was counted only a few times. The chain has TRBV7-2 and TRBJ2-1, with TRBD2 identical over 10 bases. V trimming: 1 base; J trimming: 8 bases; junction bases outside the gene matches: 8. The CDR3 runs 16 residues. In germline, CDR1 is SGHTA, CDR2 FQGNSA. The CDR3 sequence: CASSLVAGGGGDEQFF. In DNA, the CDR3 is TGTGCCAGCAGCTTAGTAGCGGGAGGTGGCGGCGATGAGCAGTTCTTC. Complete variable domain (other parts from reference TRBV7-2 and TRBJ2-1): GAGVSQSPSNKVTEKGKDVELRCDPISGHTALYWYRQSLGQGLEFLIYFQGNSAPDKSGLPSDRFSAERTGGSVSTLTIQRTQQEDSAVYLCASSLVAGGGGDEQFFGPGTRLTVL.

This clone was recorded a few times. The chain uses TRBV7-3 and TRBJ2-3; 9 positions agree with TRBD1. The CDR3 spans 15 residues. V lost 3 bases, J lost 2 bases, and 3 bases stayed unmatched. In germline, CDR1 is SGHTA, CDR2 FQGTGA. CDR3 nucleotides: TGTGCCAGCAGCTTGGACAGGGGCTCCACAGATACGCAGTATTTT. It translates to CASSLDRGSTDTQYF. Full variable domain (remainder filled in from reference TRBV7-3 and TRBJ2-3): GAGVSQTPSNKVTEKGKYVELRCDPISGHTALYWYRQSLGQGPEFLIYFQGTGAADDSGLPNDRFFAVRPEGSVSTLKIQRTERGDSAVYLCASSLDRGSTDTQYFGPGTRLTVL.

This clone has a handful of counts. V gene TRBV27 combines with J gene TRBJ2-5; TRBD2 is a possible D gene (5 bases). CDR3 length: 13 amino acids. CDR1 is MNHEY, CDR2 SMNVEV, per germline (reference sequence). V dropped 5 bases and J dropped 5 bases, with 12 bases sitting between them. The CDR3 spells CASSPWTLETQYF. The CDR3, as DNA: TGTGCCAGCAGTCCTTGGACTCTCGAGACCCAGTACTTC.

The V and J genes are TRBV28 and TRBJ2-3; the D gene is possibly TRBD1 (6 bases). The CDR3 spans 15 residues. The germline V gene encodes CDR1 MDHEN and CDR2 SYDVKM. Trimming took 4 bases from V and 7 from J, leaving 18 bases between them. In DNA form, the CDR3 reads TGTGCCAGCAGTTCACAGGGAGTCCTCCGGAATACGCAGTATTTT. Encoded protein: CASSSQGVLRNTQYF.

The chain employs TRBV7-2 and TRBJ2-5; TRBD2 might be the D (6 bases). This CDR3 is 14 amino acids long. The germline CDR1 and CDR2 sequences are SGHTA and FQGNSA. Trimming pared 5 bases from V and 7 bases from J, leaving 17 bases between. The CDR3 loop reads CASSLEGGTRTQYF. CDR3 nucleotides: TGTGCCAGCAGCCTAGAGGGAGGCACTCGGACCCAGTACTTC.

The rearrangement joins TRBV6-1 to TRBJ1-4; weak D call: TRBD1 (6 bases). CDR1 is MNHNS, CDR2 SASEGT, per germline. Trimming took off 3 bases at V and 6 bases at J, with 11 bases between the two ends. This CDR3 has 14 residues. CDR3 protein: CASSDRGLDEKLFF. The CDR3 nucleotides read TGTGCCAGCAGTGACAGGGGTTTGGATGAAAAACTGTTTTTT.